This T cell receptor beta chain was identified in a study of T cell repertoires in cytomegalovirus infection (dated by TCRdb to about 2019). For the wider study: Recently identified HLA-C-restricted CMV epitopes, whose presentation resists viral immunomodulation, were targeted by peptide stimulations together with well-studied HLA-B-restricted epitopes. Donor HLA type was relevant to the analysis, as public TCR beta signatures indicated carriage of CMV infection together with the matching HLA type. Paper-wide results and their limitations: Carriers of CMV infection plus the relevant HLA type were discriminated by the cumulative frequency of public TCR beta family members in the study cohort and in an independent approximately 340-donor cohort. In the ex vivo response, HLA-C-restricted CMV-specific TCR beta clonotypes were dominant, and in two of eight donors the single most frequent clonotype came from this HLA-C-restricted group.

What the treatment or condition label conveys for this sample: in vitro stimulation with specific CMV peptide epitopes to enrich CMV-specific T cells. CDR1 SEHNR and CDR2 FQNEAQ are derived from the germline V gene (reference sequence). Measured from the cysteine to the phenylalanine, the CDR3 is 15 residues long. Solely the CDR3 DNA is kept, with 45 bases framed from the first base. V is trimmed back by 5 bases and J by 2 bases, and the junction contains 5 bases that no gene match accounts for. The sample was run on an Illumina HiSeq 1500. Using fastp at Q25 and MiXCR, TCRdb reprocessed the public reads and kept productive beta chains. Rows are unified per CDR3 protein, each entry keeping the most common DNA and genes. A total of about 890,000 distinct CDR3 sequences appear in this sample, roughly 31% of them only once. Clones ranked in the top ten supply over 12% of the sample. Notes on this clonotype: No antigen is known for it. The record has no base qualities; no much larger clone is one base away.

The rearrangement combines TRBV7-9 with TRBJ2-3; 9 junctional bases match TRBD1. The sequence came from a human donor in good health (CMV status not recorded). Some clones in this sample may be carry-over from other donors' samples. Sequenced here: cultured CD8+ T cells from PBMCs, sampled from culture after CMV antigen stimulation. The DNA reads TGTGCCAGCAGCCCGGGACAGGGAGTCACAGATACGCAGTATTTT. Translation gives CASSPGQGVTDTQYF.